The 23 T cell receptor beta chains below all came from one sample that was sequenced in a study of blood T cells in healthy people across ages. Primed by a sample-barcoded 5' primer and a J-beta primer mix, a second PCR proceeded for about 6 to 12 cycles. TCRdb re-derived calls from the 5' RACE reads in MiXCR, one entry per CDR3 protein. The repertoire has about 800,000 distinct CDR3 sequences, 25% of them found once; the top ten carry roughly 3.5%. These data were also reused for a study on T cells of mothers and their children.

The sequenced sample was blood. These receptors were collected from a boy younger than 18 in good health.

This clonotype was detected only a few times. V and J are TRBV6-5 and TRBJ1-1, with D possibly being TRBD1 (5 bases). The CDR3 has 14 residues. V was shortened by 7 bases and J by 1 base, with 13 bases between the two germline ends. Germline V CDR1 and CDR2: MNHEY, SVGAGI. CDR3 loop: CASISGRRNTEAFF. The CDR3 DNA is TGTGCCAGCATCTCGGGACGAAGGAACACTGAAGCTTTCTTT.

This chain links TRBV12-3 or TRBV12-4 with TRBJ2-5; D is uncertain. This CDR3 has 14 amino acids. Trimming cost V 4 bases and J 2 bases, with 11 bases left between them. CDR3 DNA sequence: TGTGCCAGCAGTTCCCCAGTACCTCAAGAGACCCAGTACTTC. Translating it yields CASSSPVPQETQYF.

This clonotype was observed a few times. The rearrangement uses TRBV11-2 and TRBJ1-1, with 10 nucleotides matching TRBD1. The ends lost 6 bases at V and 2 bases at J; junction bases unmatched: 15. The CDR3 spans 18 residues. Germline lookup yields CDR1 SGHAT and CDR2 FQNNGV. The CDR3: CASRARDRGAGDNTEAFF. The DNA of the CDR3 is TGTGCCAGCAGGGCCCGGGACAGGGGCGCCGGGGACAACACTGAAGCTTTCTTT.

The chain recombines TRBV2 with TRBJ2-1; either TRBD1 or TRBD2 may fit D (5 bases each). The CDR3 runs to 15 residues. Trimming took off 3 bases at V and 0 bases at J, with 9 bases between the two ends. Per germline, CDR1 SNHLY and CDR2 FYNNEI. CDR3 protein: CASSDGASSYNEQFF. As DNA, the CDR3 is TGTGCCAGCAGTGACGGGGCCTCCTCCTACAATGAGCAGTTCTTC.

This clonotype was observed a few times. This sequence joins TRBV7-9 and TRBJ2-2; D not resolved. The CDR3 contains 14 residues. Germline-derived CDR1 and CDR2 are SEHNR and FQNEAQ (reference sequence). Between the trimmed V and J ends, which lost 5 bases and 0 bases, there was a span of 7 bases. The DNA of the CDR3 is TGTGCCAGCAGCAAGACACCGAACACCGGGGAGCTGTTTTTT. Protein sequence: CASSKTPNTGELFF.

The table lists this clonotype with a few counts. This sequence joins TRBV2 and TRBJ2-5, with D unclear. Per germline, CDR1 SNHLY and CDR2 FYNNEI. The CDR3 totals 13 residues. V lost 7 bases and J 1 base, leaving 10 bases between the germline ends. CDR3 residues: CASTGPAQETQYF. The CDR3, as DNA: TGTGCCAGCACCGGTCCCGCCCAAGAGACCCAGTACTTC.

This chain links TRBV6-5 with TRBJ2-1; the D gene is possibly TRBD2 (6 bases). The J call may be wrong; the DNA end is better matched by TRBJ2-7. Germline values: CDR1 MNHEY, CDR2 SVGAGI. This CDR3 region has 15 residues. The CDR3: CASSYMLGSTYEQYF. In DNA, the CDR3 is TGTGCCAGCAGTTATATGCTCGGGAGTACCTACGAGCAGTACTTC.

The V call is TRBV28, the J call TRBJ2-1; 8 bases match TRBD2. From germline, CDR1 is MDHEN and CDR2 SYDVKM. V shed 6 bases, J shed 0 bases, and the junction held 7 bases outside the gene matches. The CDR3 sequence is 16 residues long. The CDR3 here is CASRLAGYISYNEQFF. CDR3 nucleotides: TGTGCCAGCAGGCTAGCGGGCTACATCTCCTACAATGAGCAGTTCTTC.

This clonotype was detected only a few times. The rearrangement uses TRBV30 and TRBJ1-6, with D perhaps TRBD1 (6 bases). Trimming pared 4 bases from V and 9 bases from J, leaving 10 bases between. CDR3 length: 12 residues. CDR1 and CDR2 from the germline V gene are GTSNPN and SVGIG (reference sequence). The CDR3 region has the DNA TGTGCCTGGACTCGACAGGCTTCACCCCTCCACTTT. Residues: CAWTRQASPLHF.

The chain couples TRBV28 to TRBJ2-7; the D gene is possibly TRBD1 (5 bases). The CDR3 is 14 amino acids. V was trimmed by 5 bases and J by 2 bases, leaving 13 bases between them. Germline V gene sequence: CDR1 MDHEN, CDR2 SYDVKM. CDR3 sequence: CASSKLTEAYEQYF. In nucleotides, the CDR3 is TGTGCCAGCAGTAAGTTGACAGAAGCCTACGAGCAGTACTTC.

This clonotype was observed a few times. CDR3 coding DNA: TGTGCCAGCAGCCAAGCCCCAGTAAGAGGGACGCAGTATTTT. This codes for CASSQAPVRGTQYF. The rearrangement uses TRBV3-1 and TRBJ2-3, with a weak D call TRBD2 (5 bases). CDR1 and CDR2 from the germline V gene are LGHDT and YNNKEL (reference sequence). V was trimmed by 1 base and J by 9 bases, leaving 14 bases between them. The CDR3 runs 14 residues.

This rearrangement joins TRBV28 to TRBJ1-4, with D uncertain. Germline-derived CDR1 and CDR2 are MDHEN and SYDVKM. This CDR3 spans 14 amino acids. The V and J ends lost 5 bases and 8 bases respectively, with 15 bases between them. The CDR3 sequence is CASSTPPSREKLFF. DNA for the CDR3: TGTGCCAGCAGTACCCCTCCCAGCCGGGAAAAACTGTTTTTT.

The chain joins TRBV9 to TRBJ2-1, with D maybe TRBD2 (6 bases). Trimming removed 4 bases from V and 0 bases from J, with 11 bases in between. The CDR3 contains 15 residues. The germline gives CDR1 SGDLS, CDR2 YYNGEE. The CDR3 spells CASSSGTFSYNEQFF. CDR3 nucleotide sequence: TGTGCCAGCAGCTCAGGGACTTTCTCCTACAATGAGCAGTTCTTC. The whole variable domain, remainder taken from reference TRBV9 and TRBJ2-1, is DSGVTQTPKHLITATGQRVTLRCSPRSGDLSVYWYQQSLDQGLQFLIQYYNGEERAKGNILERFSAQQFPDLHSELNLSSLELGDSALYFCASSSGTFSYNEQFFGPGTRLTVL.

This CDR3 is CATSQTSGGLETQYF. The CDR3 bases are TGTGCCACCAGCCAGACTAGCGGGGGGCTGGAGACCCAGTACTTC. The chain carries TRBV24-1 and TRBJ2-5; the match to TRBD2 covers 13 bases. Germline V CDR1 and CDR2: KGHDR, SFDVKD. V lost 7 bases to trimming and J lost 5 bases; unmatched junction nucleotides: 6. The length of the CDR3 is 15 residues.

This chain links TRBV29-1 with TRBJ2-7; D gene unclear. CDR3 length: 11 residues. Looked up from germline, CDR1 is SQVTM and CDR2 is ANQGSEA. The germline V and J ends were trimmed by 4 bases and 3 bases, with 7 bases remaining between them. The CDR3 DNA reads as TGCAGCGTTGGCACGGTCTACGAGCAGTACTTC. Translating it yields CSVGTVYEQYF.

On this clonotype: A junction boundary mismatches the germline segment, possibly from a read error. The chain links TRBV7-9 to TRBJ1-1; D is unclear. CDR3 length: 13 residues. Per germline, CDR1 SEHNR and CDR2 FQNEAQ (reference sequence). The CDR3 coding sequence is TGTGCCAGCAGCTTCGGTCGGAACACTGGAGCTTTCTTT. It encodes CASSFGRNTGAFF.

Comments on this clonotype: One end of the junction varies from germline; a read error may be responsible. The genes are TRBV20-1 and TRBJ2-4, with D tentatively TRBD2 (6 bases). The CDR3 covers 13 residues. CDR1 and CDR2 (germline): DFQATT, SNEGSKA (reference sequence). The CDR3 here is CSAEKGGENTQYF. The CDR3 nucleotides are TGCAGTGCCGAAAAGGGAGGAGAAAACACTCAGTACTTC.

This clonotype was recorded a few times. The chain uses TRBV2 and TRBJ1-5; TRBD1 matches 9 bases. This CDR3 is 13 amino acids long. Germline V gene data show CDR1 as SNHLY and CDR2 as FYNNEI. The trim removed 8 bases at V and 3 bases at J, leaving 2 bases unmatched. CDR3 nucleotide sequence: TGTGCCAGCCGGACAGGGGACAATCAGCCCCAGCATTTT. It yields the protein CASRTGDNQPQHF. Using reference TRBV2 and TRBJ1-5 for the parts outside the CDR3, the full variable domain is EPEVTQTPSHQVTQMGQEVILRCVPISNHLYFYWYRQILGQKVEFLVSFYNNEISEKSEIFDDQFSVERPDGSNFTLKIRSTKLEDSAMYFCASRTGDNQPQHFGDGTRLSIL.

This clonotype was counted only a few times. Sequence at one end of the junction differs from germline and may be a read error. The rearrangement joins TRBV11-1 to TRBJ2-7; no firm D call. CDR1 SGHAT and CDR2 FQDESV come from the germline V gene (reference sequence). There are 14 residues in the CDR3. Here the CDR3 DNA reads TGTGCCAGCAGCTTAGCGAAAGGTCTCGGCCCAGAGTTCTTC. Translated, it gives CASSLAKGLGPEFF.

This rearrangement joins TRBV28 to TRBJ2-3; D ambiguous. Germline CDR1 and CDR2: MDHEN and SYDVKM. The CDR3 is 13 residues long. V was trimmed by 6 bases and J by 2 bases, leaving 9 bases between them. CDR3 bases: TGTGCCAGCAGATCAGAGAACACAGATACGCAGTATTTT. Translation: CASRSENTDTQYF.

This clonotype was detected only a few times. This sequence joins TRBV7-3 and TRBJ1-1, with D unresolved. CDR1 is SGHTA, CDR2 FQGTGA, per germline. V lost 5 bases to trimming and J lost 1 base, with 11 bases between them. The CDR3 length is 14 residues. CDR3 residues: CASSPGLRNTEAFF. The CDR3 DNA reads TGTGCCAGCAGCCCCGGACTGCGGAACACTGAAGCTTTCTTT.

V and J are TRBV20-1 and TRBJ2-7; 7 nucleotides match TRBD2. The CDR3 extends over 16 amino acids. The trim removed 0 bases at V and 3 bases at J, leaving 11 bases unmatched. The germline gives CDR1 DFQATT, CDR2 SNEGSKA (reference sequence). The CDR3 reads CSARDVRGDLGYEQYF. CDR3 DNA: TGCAGTGCTAGAGATGTACGGGGGGACCTTGGCTACGAGCAGTACTTC.

This clonotype was detected only a few times. This chain uses TRBV7-9 with TRBJ1-1; D uncertain. In germline, CDR1 is SEHNR, CDR2 FQNEAQ (reference sequence). The V gene lost 5 bases and the J gene lost 5 bases, with 18 bases spanning the gap. CDR3 size: 15 residues. The CDR3 here is CASSPEGLVWTEAFF. CDR3 nucleotide sequence: TGTGCCAGCAGCCCAGAAGGGTTAGTCTGGACTGAAGCTTTCTTT.